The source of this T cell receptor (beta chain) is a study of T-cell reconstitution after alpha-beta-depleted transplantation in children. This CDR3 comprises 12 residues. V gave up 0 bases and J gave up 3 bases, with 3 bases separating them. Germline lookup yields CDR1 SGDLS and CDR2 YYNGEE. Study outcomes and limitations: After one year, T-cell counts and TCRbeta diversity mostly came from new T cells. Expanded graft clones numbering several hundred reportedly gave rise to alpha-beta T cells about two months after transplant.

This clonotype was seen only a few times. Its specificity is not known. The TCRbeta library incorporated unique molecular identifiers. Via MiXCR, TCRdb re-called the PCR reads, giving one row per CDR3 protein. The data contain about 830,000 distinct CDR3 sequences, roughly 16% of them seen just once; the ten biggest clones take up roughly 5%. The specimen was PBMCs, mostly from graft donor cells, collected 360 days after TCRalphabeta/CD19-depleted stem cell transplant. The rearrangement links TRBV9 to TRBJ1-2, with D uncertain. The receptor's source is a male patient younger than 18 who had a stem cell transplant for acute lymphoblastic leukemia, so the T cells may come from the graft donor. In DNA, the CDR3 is TGTGCCAGCAGCGTAGGGGACTATGGCTACACCTTC. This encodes CASSVGDYGYTF.